The text below deals with one T cell receptor beta chain. The antigen is unknown. The data stem from a study of blood T cells in healthy people across ages. Every sample gave at least 5.5 micrograms of total RNA when it was extracted. Points from the study as a whole: Investigators viewed diversity estimates from one million T cells as underestimates, the study reported.

A J-beta primer mix and a sample-barcoded 5' primer were used in a second PCR of about 7 to 11 cycles. TCRdb reanalysed the 5' RACE reads using MiXCR and keeps one entry per CDR3 protein. The sample contains over 1.5 million distinct CDR3 sequences, roughly 52% of which appear only once. Deletions cut 0 bases from V and 4 bases from J, with 9 bases between. This CDR3 is built from 14 residues. Looked up from germline, CDR1 is LGHNA and CDR2 is YSLEER. The clonotype was recovered from a woman in her thirties or forties in good health. Sequencing used blood. This chain connects TRBV4-3 to TRBJ1-2, with unresolved D. CDR3 in DNA: TGCGCCAGCAGCCAAGAACACGGAGCCTATGGCTACACCTTC. This translates into CASSQEHGAYGYTF.